A selection of T cell receptor beta chains follows, all from one sample in a study of T-cell memory formation after mild COVID-19. MiXCR, applied by TCRdb to the 5' RACE reads, yields one record per CDR3 protein. The sample has around 300,000 distinct CDR3 sequences; 10% to 15% are singletons. Sequencing used PBMCs or a T cell subset sorted from them (not recorded which). The receptors shown here come from a man aged 18 to 30 who had mild COVID-19 (a few samples of this study predate the infection). Cell type and time point are not known. Each CDR3 is given without its conserved first and last residue.

v_gene: TRBV6-5; len: 14; j_gene: TRBJ1-5; CDR3aa: ASTYWERGPQQPQH
v_gene: TRBV4-3; len: 15; j_gene: TRBJ2-1; CDR3aa: ASSQDFAGKAYNEQF
v_gene: TRBV25-1; len: 14; j_gene: TRBJ2-3; CDR3aa: ASSHNDRAPTDTQY
v_gene: TRBV6-2/TRBV6-3; len: 9; j_gene: TRBJ1-6; CDR3aa: ASRGWSPLH
v_gene: TRBV7-9; len: 10; j_gene: TRBJ2-7; CDR3aa: ASEAVSYEQY
v_gene: TRBV6-5; len: 14; j_gene: TRBJ2-1; CDR3aa: ASHDGGTVHYNEQF
v_gene: TRBV5-1; len: 14; j_gene: TRBJ1-4; CDR3aa: ASSREGSPTNEKLF
v_gene: TRBV27; len: 13; j_gene: TRBJ1-2; CDR3aa: ASSLSRSYFSGYT
v_gene: TRBV10-2; len: 8; j_gene: TRBJ2-1; CDR3aa: ASSKPPQF
v_gene: TRBV6-5; len: 14; j_gene: TRBJ2-3; CDR3aa: ASSPTWGSNVDTQY
v_gene: TRBV6-5; len: 13; j_gene: TRBJ1-1; CDR3aa: ASSYSEIMNTEAF
v_gene: TRBV7-9; len: 12; j_gene: TRBJ2-3; CDR3aa: ASSLDGRTDTQY
v_gene: TRBV29-1; len: 12; j_gene: TRBJ1-5; CDR3aa: SVGAAGRNQPQH
v_gene: TRBV6-2/TRBV6-3; len: 12; j_gene: TRBJ2-7; CDR3aa: ASSGRGQTYEQY
v_gene: TRBV20-1; len: 12; j_gene: TRBJ2-5; CDR3aa: SARGDSIQETQY
v_gene: TRBV9; len: 11; j_gene: TRBJ1-2; CDR3aa: ASSERTGHGYT
v_gene: TRBV11-2; len: 10; j_gene: TRBJ1-1; CDR3aa: ASSTGGEEAF
v_gene: TRBV18; len: 13; j_gene: TRBJ2-1; CDR3aa: ASSPEPGLDNEQF
v_gene: TRBV20-1; len: 14; j_gene: TRBJ2-7; CDR3aa: SALHSLGTLTYEQY
v_gene: TRBV4-1; len: 13; j_gene: TRBJ2-5; CDR3aa: ASSQESGGRWAQY
v_gene: TRBV12-3/TRBV12-4; len: 12; j_gene: TRBJ2-3; CDR3aa: ASSFGTDTDTQY
v_gene: TRBV9; len: 13; j_gene: TRBJ1-1; CDR3aa: ASSPWSRTNTEAF
v_gene: TRBV5-1; len: 11; j_gene: TRBJ1-2; CDR3aa: ASSLAQREGYT
v_gene: TRBV5-1; len: 16; j_gene: TRBJ2-5; CDR3aa: ARGTADRPTGGEETQY
v_gene: TRBV13; len: 11; j_gene: TRBJ2-5; CDR3aa: ASSSGGAETQY
v_gene: TRBV15; len: 11; j_gene: TRBJ2-7; CDR3aa: ATSGTGSHEQY
v_gene: TRBV20-1; len: 12; j_gene: TRBJ1-5; CDR3aa: SASGPGGNQPQH
v_gene: TRBV29-1; len: 13; j_gene: TRBJ2-6; CDR3aa: SVETGRSGANVLT
v_gene: TRBV5-1; len: 11; j_gene: TRBJ2-7; CDR3aa: ASGRQGTYEQY
v_gene: TRBV2; len: 12; j_gene: TRBJ1-2; CDR3aa: ASSPLGTSYGYT
v_gene: TRBV4-3; len: 13; j_gene: TRBJ2-7; CDR3aa: ASSQDISGGSEQY
v_gene: TRBV20-1; len: 12; j_gene: TRBJ2-2; CDR3aa: SARVDWNTGELF
v_gene: TRBV10-3; len: 11; j_gene: TRBJ2-2; CDR3aa: AIRGENTGELF
v_gene: TRBV4-1; len: 11; j_gene: TRBJ2-5; CDR3aa: ASSQAVQETQY
v_gene: TRBV6-2/TRBV6-3; len: 12; j_gene: TRBJ2-5; CDR3aa: ASSYPDRGETQY
v_gene: TRBV12-3/TRBV12-4; len: 12; j_gene: TRBJ1-4; CDR3aa: ASSGPPGGPKLF
v_gene: TRBV4-2; len: 12; j_gene: TRBJ2-5; CDR3aa: ASSQGDSQETQY
v_gene: TRBV12-3/TRBV12-4; len: 11; j_gene: TRBJ1-1; CDR3aa: ASSFSVNTEAF
v_gene: TRBV9; len: 13; j_gene: TRBJ2-3; CDR3aa: ASSGGTARTDTQY
v_gene: TRBV18; len: 11; j_gene: TRBJ2-5; CDR3aa: ASSPASGETQY
v_gene: TRBV10-3; len: 12; j_gene: TRBJ2-7; CDR3aa: ATQNAGASYEQY
v_gene: TRBV7-2; len: 12; j_gene: TRBJ2-2; CDR3aa: ASNIGGLYGELF
v_gene: TRBV6-2/TRBV6-3; len: 10; j_gene: TRBJ1-5; CDR3aa: ASRTGRPPQH
v_gene: TRBV7-3; len: 15; j_gene: TRBJ2-1; CDR3aa: ASSPKPGVHSYNEQF
v_gene: TRBV27; len: 12; j_gene: TRBJ2-5; CDR3aa: ASSLYGQQETQY
v_gene: TRBV7-9; len: 13; j_gene: TRBJ2-3; CDR3aa: ASSLGGQGTDTQY
v_gene: TRBV21-1; len: 16; j_gene: TRBJ2-1; CDR3aa: ASSPQRGRDRGYNEQF
v_gene: TRBV6-6; len: 12; j_gene: TRBJ1-3; CDR3aa: ASIQQGSGNTIY
v_gene: TRBV5-1; len: 13; j_gene: TRBJ2-5; CDR3aa: ASSRVPLREETQY
v_gene: TRBV7-6; len: 11; j_gene: TRBJ1-1; CDR3aa: ASRPGAHTEAF
v_gene: TRBV2; len: 12; j_gene: TRBJ2-1; CDR3aa: ASTRNRGRNEQF
v_gene: TRBV2; len: 9; j_gene: TRBJ2-1; CDR3aa: ASRGAGEQF